A selection of T cell receptor beta chains follows, all from one sample in a study of cytomegalovirus exposure and HLA in healthy donors. The assay was immunoSEQ multiplex PCR, and TCRdb's table has in-frame clones only and misses some. Here the sample spans roughly 110,000 clones, 70% to 75% being singletons. Sequencing was performed on PBMCs. These receptors were taken from a female donor in good health and CMV-seronegative. The CDR3 runs from the conserved cysteine through the conserved F or W. Each record gives: D gene, V gene, J gene, clone size, CDR3 protein, CDR3 DNA. A D gene is named only where the DNA matches it firmly. Clone size appears in some rows only: once, few, many, or a class for an expanded clone.

D gene: TRBD1
V gene: TRBV6-5
J gene: TRBJ2-7
clone size: -
CDR3 protein: CASSPRTGFYEQYF
CDR3 DNA: TGTGCCAGCAGTCCCAGGACAGGATTTTACGAGCAGTACTTC

D gene: -
V gene: TRBV6-1
J gene: TRBJ2-6
clone size: few
CDR3 protein: CASSVTLGSLSGANVLTF
CDR3 DNA: TGTGCCAGCAGTGTTACCCTAGGAAGCCTCTCTGGGGCCAACGTCCTGACTTTC

D gene: -
V gene: TRBV10-2
J gene: TRBJ2-2
clone size: few
CDR3 protein: CASTGGHHANTGELFF
CDR3 DNA: TGCGCCAGCACCGGAGGGCACCACGCGAACACCGGGGAGCTGTTTTTT

D gene: -
V gene: TRBV19
J gene: TRBJ2-3
clone size: -
CDR3 protein: CASSQGSTDTQYF
CDR3 DNA: TGTGCCAGTAGTCAGGGTAGCACAGATACGCAGTATTTT

D gene: TRBD2
V gene: TRBV6-6
J gene: TRBJ2-1
clone size: -
CDR3 protein: CASSYLAGVYNEQFF
CDR3 DNA: TGTGCCAGCAGTTACCTAGCGGGAGTCTACAATGAGCAGTTCTTC

D gene: TRBD1
V gene: TRBV7-6
J gene: TRBJ2-5
clone size: -
CDR3 protein: CASSRGTGLQETQYF
CDR3 DNA: TGTGCCAGCAGCCGCGGGACAGGGTTACAAGAGACCCAGTACTTC

D gene: -
V gene: TRBV15
J gene: TRBJ2-7
clone size: -
CDR3 protein: CATSRDHLGSYEQYF
CDR3 DNA: TGTGCCACCAGCAGAGATCATCTCGGCTCCTACGAGCAGTACTTC

D gene: TRBD1
V gene: TRBV10-1
J gene: TRBJ1-1
clone size: -
CDR3 protein: CASRRDRTTEAFF
CDR3 DNA: TGCGCCAGCAGGAGGGACAGGACCACTGAAGCTTTCTTT

D gene: -
V gene: TRBV9
J gene: TRBJ2-7
clone size: -
CDR3 protein: CASSPANHEQYF
CDR3 DNA: TGTGCCAGCAGCCCTGCGAACCACGAGCAGTACTTC

D gene: TRBD1
V gene: TRBV11-2
J gene: TRBJ2-5
clone size: -
CDR3 protein: CASSSNRGPETQYF
CDR3 DNA: TGTGCCAGCAGCTCTAACAGGGGGCCGGAGACCCAGTACTTC

D gene: -
V gene: TRBV29-1
J gene: TRBJ1-1
clone size: few
CDR3 protein: CSAGKSPNTEAFF
CDR3 DNA: TGCAGCGCCGGTAAATCCCCGAACACTGAAGCTTTCTTT